This TCR beta chain is drawn from a study of identical twins. This clonotype has a count of ten or more. CDR3 length: 14 residues. V was shortened by 2 bases and J by 4 bases, with 11 bases between the two germline ends. Unique molecular identifiers were present on the cDNA, which also gained a universal primer site by template switching. TCRdb re-derived calls from the 5' RACE reads in MiXCR, one entry per CDR3 protein. The sample carries some 1,600,000 distinct CDR3 sequences, less than 35% recorded once. The receptor comes from a newborn girl in good health. This rearrangement joins TRBV12-3 or TRBV12-4 to TRBJ2-5, with a tentative D call TRBD1 (6 bases). Sequenced input: cord blood. CDR3 in amino acids: CASSLNRGGETQYF. The CDR3 DNA reads as TGTGCCAGCAGTTTAAATAGAGGGGGAGAGACCCAGTACTTC.